One and the same sample provided the 19 T cell receptor beta chains below, sequenced in a study of cytomegalovirus exposure and HLA in healthy donors. The PCR employed 60 Vbeta primers together with 13 Jbeta primers. The assay was immunoSEQ multiplex PCR, and TCRdb's table has in-frame clones only and misses some. This table has approximately 170,000 clones, almost 80% appearing once. Material: PBMCs. These receptors all stem from a young man in good health and CMV-seropositive.

The chain recombines TRBV5-1 with TRBJ2-1; D perhaps matches TRBD2 (7 bases). Trimming removed 0 bases from V and 0 bases from J, with 19 bases in between. The CDR3 is 19 residues long. Germline V gene lookup returns CDR1 SGHRS and CDR2 YFSETQ. This chain's CDR3 is CASSLVGSGGQSSYNEQFF. In DNA form, the CDR3 reads TGCGCCAGCAGCTTGGTCGGGTCGGGGGGCCAGAGCTCCTACAATGAGCAGTTCTTC.

As to this clone: It is likely a read error, because the conserved phenylalanine at the end of the CDR3 is missing. This specimen includes other DNA sequences encoding the same CDR3. The CDR3 region is CASWDREHNSPLHL. DNA for the CDR3: TGTGCCAGCTGGGATAGGGAGCATAATTCACCCCTCCACCTT. V usage is TRBV2 and J usage is TRBJ1-6; D is unresolved. The CDR3 is 14 amino acids. The V gene lost 8 bases and the J gene lost 5 bases, with 13 bases spanning the gap. From germline, CDR1 is SNHLY and CDR2 FYNNEI.

The rearrangement links TRBV30 to TRBJ1-1; D call uncertain. Looked up from germline, CDR1 is GTSNPN and CDR2 is SVGIG (reference sequence). This CDR3 spans 13 amino acids. The V end was cut by 4 bases, the J end by 3 bases, with 12 bases between. For the CDR3, the DNA is TGTGCCTGGACCCTAACGGGATACACTGAAGCTTTCTTT. Translated: CAWTLTGYTEAFF.

For this clone: The conserved closing phenylalanine or tryptophan is absent in this CDR3, likely reflecting a read error. V is TRBV6-5 and J is TRBJ1-6; 7 bases map to TRBD1. Germline-derived CDR1 and CDR2 are MNHEY and SVGAGI. J lost 8 bases, V lost 5 bases, and 3 bases had no gene match. CDR3 length equals 13 residues. CDR3 DNA sequence: TGTGCCAGCAGTGACAGGGCGGATTCACCCCTCCACCTT. It translates to CASSDRADSPLHL.

This clone was seen only once. The sample holds other DNA sequences that translate to the same CDR3. CDR3 nucleotide sequence: TGTGCCAGCAGCTTAGGACTAGCGGGAGCCTACGAGCAGTACTTC. It yields the protein CASSLGLAGAYEQYF. The V call is TRBV7-9, the J call TRBJ2-7; 12 bases are a match to TRBD2. Germline CDR1 SEHNR, CDR2 FQNEAQ (reference sequence). With 1 base clipped from V and 2 bases from J, the junction kept 0 bases outside the gene matches. This CDR3 has 15 residues.

The chain couples TRBV4-3 to TRBJ2-3; D is perhaps TRBD1 (6 bases). Germline assignment: CDR1 LGHNA and CDR2 YSLEER. The V and J ends lost 0 bases and 0 bases respectively, with 7 bases between them. The CDR3 totals 15 residues. The CDR3 coding sequence is TGCGCCAGCAGCCAAGATGGACAGAGCACAGATACGCAGTATTTT. It specifies CASSQDGQSTDTQYF.

The rearrangement links TRBV29-1 to TRBJ2-1; a possible D gene is TRBD1 (6 bases). This CDR3 has 13 amino acids. Trimming shortened V by 4 bases and J by 6 bases, and 13 bases separated the two germline ends. Germline CDR1 reads SQVTM; CDR2 reads ANQGSEA. The CDR3 DNA reads TGCAGCGTTGGAGTGGGGGCCTTCAATGAGCAGTTCTTC. Its protein product is CSVGVGAFNEQFF.

This clone has just one count. The J gene is TRBJ2-7, the V gene TRBV11-2, with 7 bases lining up with TRBD2. The V gene end was trimmed by 6 bases and the J gene end by 2 bases; junction bases not matched to a gene: 4. CDR1 and CDR2 from the germline V gene are SGHAT and FQNNGV. The CDR3 totals 13 residues. CDR3 region: CASSLAGAYEQYF. The CDR3 DNA is TGTGCCAGCAGTTTGGCGGGGGCCTACGAGCAGTACTTC.

The chain has TRBV11-2 and TRBJ1-4; D is ambiguous. Trimming cost V 3 bases and J 5 bases, with 4 bases left between them. This CDR3 comprises 12 residues. Germline-derived CDR1 and CDR2 are SGHAT and FQNNGV. CDR3: CASSFMNEKLFF. The CDR3 bases are TGTGCCAGCAGCTTTATGAATGAAAAACTGTTTTTT.

V is TRBV5-8 and J is TRBJ1-2, with a weak D call TRBD1 (6 bases). Trimming pared 1 base from V and 0 bases from J, leaving 19 bases between. This CDR3 has 18 amino acids. From germline, CDR1 is SGHTS and CDR2 YDEGEE. Here the CDR3 reads CASSLPGTRLQTNYGYTF. CDR3 bases: TGTGCCAGCAGCTTGCCCGGGACAAGATTGCAAACTAACTATGGCTACACCTTC. Full variable domain (missing parts from reference TRBV5-8 and TRBJ1-2): EAGVTQSPTHLIKTRGQQATLRCSPISGHTSVYWYQQALGLGLQFLLWYDEGEERNRGNFPPRFSGRQFPNYSSELNVNALELEDSALYLCASSLPGTRLQTNYGYTFGSGTRLTVV.

J is TRBJ2-3 and V is TRBV27, with a possible D match to TRBD2 (5 bases). CDR3 length: 14 amino acids. The germline V gene has CDR1 MNHEY and CDR2 SMNVEV (reference sequence). Trimming stripped 4 bases from V and 3 bases from J, with 11 bases between. As DNA, the CDR3 is TGTGCCAGCAGTTGGAGGTTGAGGACAGATACGCAGTATTTT. This sequence encodes CASSWRLRTDTQYF.

This chain links TRBV6-5 with TRBJ1-1; TRBD1 agrees at 7 bases. V shed 4 bases, J shed 7 bases, and the junction held 12 bases outside the gene matches. The CDR3 covers 15 residues. Germline CDR1 MNHEY, CDR2 SVGAGI. The CDR3 bases are TGTGCCAGCAGTTCTTCCATGACAGGGCTCAATGAAGCTTTCTTT. The encoded protein is CASSSSMTGLNEAFF.

This chain connects TRBV27 to TRBJ2-3, with 9 bases aligning to TRBD1. This CDR3 has 18 residues. V shed 0 bases, J shed 5 bases, and the junction held 12 bases outside the gene matches. Germline CDR1 MNHEY, CDR2 SMNVEV (reference sequence). The CDR3 sequence is CASSLSGTGTGYQDTQYF. CDR3 coding DNA: TGTGCCAGCAGTTTATCGGGAACCGGGACAGGGTATCAAGATACGCAGTATTTT.

CDR3 in DNA: TGTGCCAGCAGTGAATTACAGGGGTCTTCAGATACGCAGTATTTT. Translating gives CASSELQGSSDTQYF. V and J are TRBV2 and TRBJ2-3, with 7 bases that match TRBD1. V dropped 2 bases and J dropped 4; count of bases not matched to a gene: 6. The V gene's germline CDR1 is SNHLY and CDR2 FYNNEI. CDR3 size: 15 residues.

The sample holds a few counts of this clone. The J gene is TRBJ1-4, the V gene TRBV4-1; D gene unclear. Germline CDR1 and CDR2: MGHRA and YSYEKL. The CDR3 extends over 15 amino acids. V lost 4 bases and J lost 5, with 14 bases in between. The CDR3 loop reads CASSRGLDGNEKLFF. CDR3 nucleotide sequence: TGCGCCAGCAGCCGCGGACTCGACGGAAATGAAAAACTGTTTTTT.

The chain combines TRBV13 with TRBJ1-5; the D is unclear. Germline loops: CDR1 PRHDT, CDR2 FYEKMQ (reference sequence). Trimming took 0 bases from V and 4 from J, leaving 7 bases between them. The CDR3 consists of 14 residues. This chain's CDR3 is CASSLGGANQPQHF. CDR3 in DNA: TGTGCCAGCAGCTTAGGAGGAGCTAATCAGCCCCAGCATTTT.

The sample holds a few counts of this clone. The chain joins TRBV5-4 to TRBJ2-7; D possibly corresponds to TRBD2 (6 bases). V shed 4 bases and J shed 4 bases, with 9 bases lying between them. This CDR3 spans 12 amino acids. Germline CDR1 is SGHNT and CDR2 is YYREEE (reference sequence). The CDR3 here is CASSPGGYEQYF. CDR3 DNA sequence: TGTGCCAGCAGCCCTGGAGGGTACGAGCAGTACTTC.

In its sample, this clone was seen a few times. The chain carries TRBV7-6 and TRBJ2-2; TRBD2 matches at 8 bases. The trim removed 3 bases at V and 6 bases at J, leaving 12 bases unmatched. The CDR3 loop spans 17 amino acids. Germline lookup yields CDR1 SGHVS and CDR2 FNYEAQ. The CDR3 DNA follows: TGTGCCAGCAGCTTTTACGGGACTAGTGGGGACTCCGGGGAGCTGTTTTTT. Residues: CASSFYGTSGDSGELFF. Full variable domain (outside the CDR3, taken from reference TRBV7-6 and TRBJ2-2): GAGVSQSPRYKVTKRGQDVALRCDPISGHVSLYWYRQALGQGPEFLTYFNYEAQQDKSGLPNDRFSAERPEGSISTLTIQRTEQRDSAMYRCASSFYGTSGDSGELFFGEGSRLTVL.

V usage is TRBV11-2 and J usage is TRBJ2-1; tentative D call: TRBD2 (5 bases). V was cut by 1 base and J by 5 bases, with 9 bases left in between. Germline CDR1 SGHAT, CDR2 FQNNGV. The CDR3 length is 14 residues. This CDR3 reads CASSLVSGDNEQFF. CDR3 nucleotides: TGTGCCAGCAGCTTAGTCTCCGGGGACAATGAGCAGTTCTTC.